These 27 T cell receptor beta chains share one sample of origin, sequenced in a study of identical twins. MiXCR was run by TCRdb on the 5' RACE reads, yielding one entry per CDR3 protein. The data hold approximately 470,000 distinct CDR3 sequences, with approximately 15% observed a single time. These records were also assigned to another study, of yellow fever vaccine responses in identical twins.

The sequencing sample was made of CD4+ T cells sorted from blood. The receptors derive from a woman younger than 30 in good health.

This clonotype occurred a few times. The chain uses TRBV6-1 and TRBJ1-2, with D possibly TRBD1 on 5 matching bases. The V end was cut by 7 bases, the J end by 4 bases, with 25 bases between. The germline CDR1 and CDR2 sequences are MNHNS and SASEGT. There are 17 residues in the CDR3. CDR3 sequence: CASTPGGSLGGSYGYTF. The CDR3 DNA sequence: TGTGCCAGCACCCCTGGGGGGTCGTTGGGCGGTAGCTATGGCTACACCTTC.

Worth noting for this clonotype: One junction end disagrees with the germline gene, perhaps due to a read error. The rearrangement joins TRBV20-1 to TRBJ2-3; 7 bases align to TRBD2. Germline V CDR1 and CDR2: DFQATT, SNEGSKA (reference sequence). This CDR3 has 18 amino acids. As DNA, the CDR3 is TGCTGTGCTAGAGATAACTACGGCGGGAGAGTCTACCCAGATACGCAGTATTTT. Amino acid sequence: CCARDNYGGRVYPDTQYF.

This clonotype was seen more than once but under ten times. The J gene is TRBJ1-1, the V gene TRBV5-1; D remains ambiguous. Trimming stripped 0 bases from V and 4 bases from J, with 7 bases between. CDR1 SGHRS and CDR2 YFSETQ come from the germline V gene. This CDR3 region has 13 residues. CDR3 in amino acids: CASSLVWATEAFF. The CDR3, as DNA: TGCGCCAGCAGCTTGGTTTGGGCCACTGAAGCTTTCTTT. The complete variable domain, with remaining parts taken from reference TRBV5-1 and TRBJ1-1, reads KAGVTQTPRYLIKTRGQQVTLSCSPISGHRSVSWYQQTPGQGLQFLFEYFSETQRNKGNFPGRFSGRQFSNSRSEMNVSTLELGDSALYLCASSLVWATEAFFGQGTRLTVV.

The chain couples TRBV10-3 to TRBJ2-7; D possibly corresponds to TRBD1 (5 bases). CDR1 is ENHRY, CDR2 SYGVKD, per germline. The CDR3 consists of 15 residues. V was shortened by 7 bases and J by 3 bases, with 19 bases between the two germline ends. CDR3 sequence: CAINLGRDSSYEQYF. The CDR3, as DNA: TGTGCCATCAATTTAGGAAGAGACAGTAGCTACGAGCAGTACTTC.

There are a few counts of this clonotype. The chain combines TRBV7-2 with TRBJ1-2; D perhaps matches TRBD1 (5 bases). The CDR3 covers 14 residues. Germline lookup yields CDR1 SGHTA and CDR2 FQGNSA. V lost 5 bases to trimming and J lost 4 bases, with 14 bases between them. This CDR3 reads CASSLFGGSYGYTF. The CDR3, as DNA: TGTGCCAGCAGCCTCTTCGGGGGGTCCTATGGCTACACCTTC.

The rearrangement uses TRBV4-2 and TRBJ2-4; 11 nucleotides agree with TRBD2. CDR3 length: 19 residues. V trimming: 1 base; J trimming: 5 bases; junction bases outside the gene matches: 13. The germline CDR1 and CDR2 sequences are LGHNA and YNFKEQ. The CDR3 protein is CASSQVGGSGRAGENIQYF. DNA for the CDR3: TGTGCCAGCAGCCAAGTGGGGGGTAGCGGGAGGGCCGGAGAAAACATTCAGTACTTC.

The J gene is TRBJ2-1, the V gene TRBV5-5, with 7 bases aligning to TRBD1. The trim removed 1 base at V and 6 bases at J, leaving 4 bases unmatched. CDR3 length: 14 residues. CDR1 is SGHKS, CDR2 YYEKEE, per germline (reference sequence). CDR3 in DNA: TGTGCCAGCAGCTTGACTGCAGGGGGCAATGAGCAGTTCTTC. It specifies CASSLTAGGNEQFF. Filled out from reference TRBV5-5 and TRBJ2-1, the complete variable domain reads DAGVTQSPTHLIKTRGQQVTLRCSPISGHKSVSWYQQVLGQGPQFIFQYYEKEERGRGNFPDRFSARQFPNYSSELNVNALLLGDSALYLCASSLTAGGNEQFFGPGTRLTVL.

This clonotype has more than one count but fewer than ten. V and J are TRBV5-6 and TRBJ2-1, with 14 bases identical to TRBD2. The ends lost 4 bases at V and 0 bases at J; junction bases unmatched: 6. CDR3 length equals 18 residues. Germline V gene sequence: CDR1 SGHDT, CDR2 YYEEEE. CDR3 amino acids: CASSVGLAGASSYNEQFF. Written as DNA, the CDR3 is TGTGCCAGCAGCGTGGGACTAGCGGGAGCAAGCTCCTACAATGAGCAGTTCTTC.

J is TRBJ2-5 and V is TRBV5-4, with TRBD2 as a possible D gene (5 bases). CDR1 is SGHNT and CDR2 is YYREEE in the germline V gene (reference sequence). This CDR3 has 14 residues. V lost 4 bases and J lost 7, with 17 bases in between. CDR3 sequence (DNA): TGTGCCAGCAGCCCGGATGGAGGTGGGAGGACCCAGTACTTC. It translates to CASSPDGGGRTQYF.

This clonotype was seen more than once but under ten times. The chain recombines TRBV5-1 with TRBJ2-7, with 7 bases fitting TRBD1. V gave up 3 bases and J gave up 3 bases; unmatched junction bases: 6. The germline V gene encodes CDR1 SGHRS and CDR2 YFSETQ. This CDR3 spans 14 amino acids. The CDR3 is CASSSDRSHYEQYF. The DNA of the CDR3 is TGCGCCAGCAGCTCGGACAGGTCCCACTACGAGCAGTACTTC.

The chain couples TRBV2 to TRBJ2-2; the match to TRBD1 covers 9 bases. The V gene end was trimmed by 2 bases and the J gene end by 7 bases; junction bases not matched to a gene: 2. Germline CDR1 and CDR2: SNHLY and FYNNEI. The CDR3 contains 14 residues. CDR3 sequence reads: CASSERTGVGELFF. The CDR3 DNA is TGTGCCAGCAGTGAACGGACAGGGGTCGGGGAGCTGTTTTTT.

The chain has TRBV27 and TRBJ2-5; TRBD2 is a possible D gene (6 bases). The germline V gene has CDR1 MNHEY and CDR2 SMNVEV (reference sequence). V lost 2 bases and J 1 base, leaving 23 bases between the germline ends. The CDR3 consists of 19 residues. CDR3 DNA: TGTGCCAGCAGTTTAACCCCCCCCGGTGGCGCGGGATTCCAAGAGACCCAGTACTTC. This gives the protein CASSLTPPGGAGFQETQYF.

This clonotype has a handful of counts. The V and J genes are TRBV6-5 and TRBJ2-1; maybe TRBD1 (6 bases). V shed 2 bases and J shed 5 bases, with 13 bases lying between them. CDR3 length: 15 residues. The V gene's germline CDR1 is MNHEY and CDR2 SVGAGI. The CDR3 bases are TGTGCCAGCAGTTACACCTACAGGGCCGACAATGAGCAGTTCTTC. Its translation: CASSYTYRADNEQFF.

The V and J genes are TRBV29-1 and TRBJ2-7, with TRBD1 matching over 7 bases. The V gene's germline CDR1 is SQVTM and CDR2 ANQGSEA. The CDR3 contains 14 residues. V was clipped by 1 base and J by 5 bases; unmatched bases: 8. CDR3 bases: TGCAGCGTTGAAGTGCGGCAGGGGGTCGACGAGCAGTACTTC. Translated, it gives CSVEVRQGVDEQYF.

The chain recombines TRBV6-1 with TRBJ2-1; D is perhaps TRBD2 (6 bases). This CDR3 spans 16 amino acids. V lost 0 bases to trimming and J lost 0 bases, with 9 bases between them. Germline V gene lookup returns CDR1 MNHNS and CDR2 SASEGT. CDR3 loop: CASSEALGGSYNEQFF. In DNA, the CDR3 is TGTGCCAGCAGTGAAGCGCTGGGGGGCTCCTACAATGAGCAGTTCTTC.

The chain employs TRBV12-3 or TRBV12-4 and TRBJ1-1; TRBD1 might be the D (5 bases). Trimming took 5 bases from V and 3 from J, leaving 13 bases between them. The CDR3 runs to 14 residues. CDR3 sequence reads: CASSLRATDTEAFF. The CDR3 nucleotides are TGTGCCAGCAGTCTCAGGGCCACAGACACTGAAGCTTTCTTT.

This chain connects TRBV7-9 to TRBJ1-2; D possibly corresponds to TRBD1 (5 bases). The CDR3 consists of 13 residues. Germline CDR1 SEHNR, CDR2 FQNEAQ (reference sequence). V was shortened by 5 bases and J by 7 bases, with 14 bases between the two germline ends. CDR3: CASSVISGFGYTF. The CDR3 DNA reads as TGTGCCAGCAGCGTCATATCAGGGTTTGGCTACACCTTC. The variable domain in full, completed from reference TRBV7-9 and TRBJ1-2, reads DTGVSQNPRHKITKRGQNVTFRCDPISEHNRLYWYRQTLGQGPEFLTYFQNEAQLEKSRLLSDRFSAERPKGSFSTLEIQRTEQGDSAMYLCASSVISGFGYTFGSGTRLTVV.

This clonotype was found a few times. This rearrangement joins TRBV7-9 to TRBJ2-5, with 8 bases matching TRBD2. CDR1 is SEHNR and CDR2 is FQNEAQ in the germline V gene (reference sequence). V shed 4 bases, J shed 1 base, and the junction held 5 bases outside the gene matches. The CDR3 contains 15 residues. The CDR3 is CASSSRGGGQETQYF. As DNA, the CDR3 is TGTGCCAGCAGCTCTCGGGGGGGAGGCCAAGAGACCCAGTACTTC. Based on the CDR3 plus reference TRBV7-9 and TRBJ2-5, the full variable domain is DTGVSQNPRHKITKRGQNVTFRCDPISEHNRLYWYRQTLGQGPEFLTYFQNEAQLEKSRLLSDRFSAERPKGSFSTLEIQRTEQGDSAMYLCASSSRGGGQETQYFGPGTRLLVL.

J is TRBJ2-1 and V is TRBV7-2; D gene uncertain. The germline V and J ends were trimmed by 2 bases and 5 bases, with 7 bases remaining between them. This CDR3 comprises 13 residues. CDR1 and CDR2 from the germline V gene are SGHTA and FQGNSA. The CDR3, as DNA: TGTGCCAGCAGCTTAATGCTTGACAATGAGCAGTTCTTC. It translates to CASSLMLDNEQFF.

The CDR3 region is CASSATGQGLTEAFF. The CDR3 DNA reads as TGTGCCAGCAGCGCCACCGGACAGGGTCTCACTGAAGCTTTCTTT. The chain is built from TRBV12-3 or TRBV12-4 and TRBJ1-1; TRBD1 matches 8 bases. J gave up 4 bases and V 6 bases, and 10 bases lay outside the gene matches. The CDR3 covers 15 residues.

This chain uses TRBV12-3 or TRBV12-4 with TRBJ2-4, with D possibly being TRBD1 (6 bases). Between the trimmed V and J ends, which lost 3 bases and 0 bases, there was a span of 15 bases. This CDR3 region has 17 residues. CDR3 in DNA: TGTGCCAGCAGTTTGAACGTAGGGGGTTTAGCCAAAAACATTCAGTACTTC. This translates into CASSLNVGGLAKNIQYF.

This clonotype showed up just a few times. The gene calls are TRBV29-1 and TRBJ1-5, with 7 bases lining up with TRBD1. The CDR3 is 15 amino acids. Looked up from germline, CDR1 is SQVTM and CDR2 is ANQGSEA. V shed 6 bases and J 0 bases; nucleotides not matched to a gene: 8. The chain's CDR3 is CSVASYRGSNQPQHF. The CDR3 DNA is TGCAGCGTCGCATCTTACAGGGGTAGCAATCAGCCCCAGCATTTT. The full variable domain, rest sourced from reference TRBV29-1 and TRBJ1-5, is SAVISQKPSRDICQRGTSLTIQCQVDSQVTMMFWYRQQPGQSLTLIATANQGSEATYESGFVIDKFPISRPNLTFSTLTVSNMSPEDSSIYLCSVASYRGSNQPQHFGDGTRLSIL.

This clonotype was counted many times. The DNA for the CDR3 is TGCAGTGCCCGAGCCGGTCAAGCCTACGAGCAGTACTTC. This encodes CSARAGQAYEQYF. The chain couples TRBV20-1 to TRBJ2-7; the D is unclear. Trimming pared 6 bases from V and 2 bases from J, leaving 14 bases between. CDR1 is DFQATT, CDR2 SNEGSKA, per germline (reference sequence). This CDR3 has 13 residues.

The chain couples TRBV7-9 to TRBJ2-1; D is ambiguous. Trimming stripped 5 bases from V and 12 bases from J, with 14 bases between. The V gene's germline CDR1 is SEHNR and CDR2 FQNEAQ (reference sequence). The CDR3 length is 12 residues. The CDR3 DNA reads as TGTGCCAGCAGCCCCGGTCCCTGGGGGCAGTTCTTC. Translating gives CASSPGPWGQFF.

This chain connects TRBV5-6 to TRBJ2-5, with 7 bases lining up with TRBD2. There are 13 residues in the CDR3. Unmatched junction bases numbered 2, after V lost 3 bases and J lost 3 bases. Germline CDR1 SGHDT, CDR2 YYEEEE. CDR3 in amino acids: CASSWGGEETQYF. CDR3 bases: TGTGCCAGCAGCTGGGGAGGGGAAGAGACCCAGTACTTC.

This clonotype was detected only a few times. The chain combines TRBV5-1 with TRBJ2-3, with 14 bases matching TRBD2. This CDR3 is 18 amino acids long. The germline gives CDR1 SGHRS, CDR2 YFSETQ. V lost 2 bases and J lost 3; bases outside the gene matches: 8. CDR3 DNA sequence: TGCGCCAGCAGCTTACGACTAGCGGGGGGGCCAGGGACAGATACGCAGTATTTT. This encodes CASSLRLAGGPGTDTQYF.

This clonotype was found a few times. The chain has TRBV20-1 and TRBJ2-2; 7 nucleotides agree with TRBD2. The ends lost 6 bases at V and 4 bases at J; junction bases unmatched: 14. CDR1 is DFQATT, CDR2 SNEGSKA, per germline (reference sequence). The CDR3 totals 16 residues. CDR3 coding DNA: TGCAGTGCCCAGCCGACTAGCACCCCCATCACCGGGGAGCTGTTTTTT. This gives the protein CSAQPTSTPITGELFF.